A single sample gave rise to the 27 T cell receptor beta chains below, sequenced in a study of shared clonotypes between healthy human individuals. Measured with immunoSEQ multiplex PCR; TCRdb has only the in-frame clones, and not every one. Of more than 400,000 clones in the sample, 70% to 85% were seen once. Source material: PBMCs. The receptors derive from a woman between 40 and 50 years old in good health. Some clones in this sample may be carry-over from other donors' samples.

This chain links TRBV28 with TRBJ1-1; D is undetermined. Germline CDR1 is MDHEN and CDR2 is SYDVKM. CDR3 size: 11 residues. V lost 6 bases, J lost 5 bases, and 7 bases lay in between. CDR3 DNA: TGTGCCAGCAGGGTAGGGACTGAAGCTTTCTTT. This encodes CASRVGTEAFF.

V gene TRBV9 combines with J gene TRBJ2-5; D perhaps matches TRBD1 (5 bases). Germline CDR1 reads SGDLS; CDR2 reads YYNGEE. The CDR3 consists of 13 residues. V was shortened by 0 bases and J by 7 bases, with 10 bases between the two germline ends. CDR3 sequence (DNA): TGTGCCAGCAGCGTAGAGGGGCTTGGGACCCAGTACTTC. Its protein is CASSVEGLGTQYF. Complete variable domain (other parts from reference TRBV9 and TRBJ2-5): DSGVTQTPKHLITATGQRVTLRCSPRSGDLSVYWYQQSLDQGLQFLIQYYNGEERAKGNILERFSAQQFPDLHSELNLSSLELGDSALYFCASSVEGLGTQYFGPGTRLLVL.

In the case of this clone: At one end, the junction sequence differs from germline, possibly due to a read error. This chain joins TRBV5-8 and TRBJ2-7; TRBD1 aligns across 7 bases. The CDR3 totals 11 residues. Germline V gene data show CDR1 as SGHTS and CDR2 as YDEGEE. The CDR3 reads CASGHWKGQRF. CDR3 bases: TGTGCCAGCGGCCATTGGAAGGGACAGAGGTTC. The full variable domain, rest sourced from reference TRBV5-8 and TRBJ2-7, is EAGVTQSPTHLIKTRGQQATLRCSPISGHTSVYWYQQALGLGLQFLLWYDEGEERNRGNFPPRFSGRQFPNYSSELNVNALELEDSALYLCASGHWKGQRFGPGTRLTVT.

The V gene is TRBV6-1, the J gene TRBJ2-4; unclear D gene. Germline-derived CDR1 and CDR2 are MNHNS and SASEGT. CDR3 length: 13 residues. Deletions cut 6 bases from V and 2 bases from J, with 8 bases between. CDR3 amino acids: CASRGPPKNIQYF. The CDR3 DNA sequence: TGTGCCAGCAGGGGCCCTCCCAAAAACATTCAGTACTTC.

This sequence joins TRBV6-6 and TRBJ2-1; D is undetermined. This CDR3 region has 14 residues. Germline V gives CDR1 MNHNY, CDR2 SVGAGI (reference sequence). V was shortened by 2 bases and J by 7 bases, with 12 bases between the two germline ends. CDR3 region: CASSYGVQANEQFF. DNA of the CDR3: TGTGCCAGCAGTTACGGTGTTCAGGCAAATGAGCAGTTCTTC.

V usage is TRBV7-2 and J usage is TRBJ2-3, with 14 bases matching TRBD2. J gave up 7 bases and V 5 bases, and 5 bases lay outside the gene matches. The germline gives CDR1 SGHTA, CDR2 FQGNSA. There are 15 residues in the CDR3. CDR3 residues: CASSPRLAGGNTQYF. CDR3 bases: TGTGCCAGCAGCCCCCGACTAGCGGGAGGGAATACGCAGTATTTT.

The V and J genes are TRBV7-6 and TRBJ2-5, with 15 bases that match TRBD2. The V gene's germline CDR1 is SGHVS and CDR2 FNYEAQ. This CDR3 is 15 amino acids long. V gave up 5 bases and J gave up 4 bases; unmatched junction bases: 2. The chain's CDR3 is CASSTGLAGGETQYF. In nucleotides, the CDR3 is TGTGCCAGCAGCACGGGACTAGCGGGAGGAGAGACCCAGTACTTC. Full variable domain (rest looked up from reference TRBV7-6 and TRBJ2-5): GAGVSQSPRYKVTKRGQDVALRCDPISGHVSLYWYRQALGQGPEFLTYFNYEAQQDKSGLPNDRFSAERPEGSISTLTIQRTEQRDSAMYRCASSTGLAGGETQYFGPGTRLLVL.

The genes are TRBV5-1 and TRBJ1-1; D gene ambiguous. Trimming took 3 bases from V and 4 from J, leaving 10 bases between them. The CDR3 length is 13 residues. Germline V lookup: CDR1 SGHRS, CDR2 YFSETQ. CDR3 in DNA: TGCGCCAGCAGCTCCGATCCTTCCACTGAAGCTTTCTTT. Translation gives CASSSDPSTEAFF.

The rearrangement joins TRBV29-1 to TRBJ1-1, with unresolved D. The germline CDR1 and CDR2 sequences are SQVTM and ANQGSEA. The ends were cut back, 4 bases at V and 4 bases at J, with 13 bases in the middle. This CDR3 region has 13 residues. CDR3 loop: CSVVLRLGTEAFF. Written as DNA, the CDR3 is TGCAGCGTTGTCCTCCGCCTGGGCACTGAAGCTTTCTTT.

CDR3 amino acids: CASSDRLAAEQYF. The CDR3 nucleotides are TGTGCCAGCAGCGACCGACTAGCGGCCGAGCAGTACTTC. The chain has TRBV9 and TRBJ2-5, with 9 bases lining up with TRBD2. TRBJ2-7 explains the end of the DNA better; the J call may be wrong. CDR1 and CDR2 (germline): SGDLS, YYNGEE. The CDR3 is made up of 13 amino acids.

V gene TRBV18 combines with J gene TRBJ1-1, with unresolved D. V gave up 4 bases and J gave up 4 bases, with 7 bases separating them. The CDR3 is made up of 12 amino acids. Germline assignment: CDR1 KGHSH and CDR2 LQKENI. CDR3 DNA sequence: TGTGCCAGCTCACGGGAGCCCACTGAAGCTTTCTTT. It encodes CASSREPTEAFF.

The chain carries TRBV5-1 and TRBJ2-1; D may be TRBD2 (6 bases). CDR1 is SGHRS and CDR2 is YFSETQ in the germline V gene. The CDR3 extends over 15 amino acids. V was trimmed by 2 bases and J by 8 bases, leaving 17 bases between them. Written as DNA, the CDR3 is TGCGCCAGCAGCTTTCTTGGTAGCGGTGGGGATGAGCAGTTCTTC. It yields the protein CASSFLGSGGDEQFF.

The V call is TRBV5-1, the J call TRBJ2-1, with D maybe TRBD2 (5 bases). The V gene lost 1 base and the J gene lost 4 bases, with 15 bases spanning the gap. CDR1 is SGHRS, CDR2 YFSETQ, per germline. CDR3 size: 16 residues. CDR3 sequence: CASSLTSSWTYNEQFF. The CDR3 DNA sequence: TGCGCCAGCAGCTTGACTTCCTCTTGGACTTACAATGAGCAGTTCTTC.

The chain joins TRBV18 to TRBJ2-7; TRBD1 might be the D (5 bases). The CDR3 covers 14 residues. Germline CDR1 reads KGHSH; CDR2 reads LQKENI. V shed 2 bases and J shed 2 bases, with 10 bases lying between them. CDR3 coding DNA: TGTGCCAGCTCACCAGGGGTACAGGCCTACGAGCAGTACTTC. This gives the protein CASSPGVQAYEQYF.

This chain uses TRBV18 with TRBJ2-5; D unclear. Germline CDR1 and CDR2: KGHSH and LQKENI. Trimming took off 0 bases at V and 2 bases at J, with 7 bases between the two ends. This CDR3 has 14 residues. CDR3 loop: CASSPPSTQETQYF. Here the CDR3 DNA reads TGTGCCAGCTCACCACCCTCAACTCAAGAGACCCAGTACTTC.

As DNA, the CDR3 is TGTGCCAGCAGCTTAGTAGGTTATGGCTACACCTTC. Amino acid sequence: CASSLVGYGYTF. The chain joins TRBV5-6 to TRBJ1-2; D is undetermined. This CDR3 contains 12 residues. V was pared by 2 bases and J by 5 bases, with 7 bases between. Germline V gene lookup returns CDR1 SGHDT and CDR2 YYEEEE.

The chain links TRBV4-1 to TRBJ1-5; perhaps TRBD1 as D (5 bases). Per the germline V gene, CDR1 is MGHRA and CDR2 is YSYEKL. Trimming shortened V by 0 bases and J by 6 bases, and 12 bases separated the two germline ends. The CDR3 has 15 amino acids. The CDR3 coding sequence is TGCGCCAGCAGCCAAGAAGCGACAGACGGTCAGCCCCAGCATTTT. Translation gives CASSQEATDGQPQHF.

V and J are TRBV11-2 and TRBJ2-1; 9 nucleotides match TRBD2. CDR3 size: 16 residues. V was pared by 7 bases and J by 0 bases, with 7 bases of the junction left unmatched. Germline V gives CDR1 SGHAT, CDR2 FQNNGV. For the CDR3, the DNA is TGTGCCAGCACCCGCCTTAGCGGGAGCTCCTACAATGAGCAGTTCTTC. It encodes CASTRLSGSSYNEQFF.

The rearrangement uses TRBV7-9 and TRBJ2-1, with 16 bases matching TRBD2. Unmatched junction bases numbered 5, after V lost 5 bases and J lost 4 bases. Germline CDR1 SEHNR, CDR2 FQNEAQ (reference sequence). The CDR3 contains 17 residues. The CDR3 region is CASSDPGLAGGYNEQFF. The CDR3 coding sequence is TGTGCCAGCAGCGACCCGGGACTAGCGGGAGGGTACAATGAGCAGTTCTTC. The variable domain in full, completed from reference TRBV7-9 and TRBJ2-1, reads DTGVSQNPRHKITKRGQNVTFRCDPISEHNRLYWYRQTLGQGPEFLTYFQNEAQLEKSRLLSDRFSAERPKGSFSTLEIQRTEQGDSAMYLCASSDPGLAGGYNEQFFGPGTRLTVL.

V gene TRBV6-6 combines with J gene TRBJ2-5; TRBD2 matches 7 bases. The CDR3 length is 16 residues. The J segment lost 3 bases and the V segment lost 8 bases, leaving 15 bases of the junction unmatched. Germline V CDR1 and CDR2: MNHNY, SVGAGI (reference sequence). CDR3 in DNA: TGTGCCAGCGGACTGACTAGCATGGGGGGGAAAGAGACCCAGTACTTC. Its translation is CASGLTSMGGKETQYF.

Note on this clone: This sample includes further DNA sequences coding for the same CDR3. CDR3 region: CASSPAGDTEAFF. As DNA, the CDR3 is TGTGCCAGCTCACCAGCAGGGGACACTGAAGCTTTCTTT. The chain couples TRBV18 to TRBJ1-1; TRBD1 is a possible D gene (6 bases). Trimming took off 2 bases at V and 3 bases at J, with 7 bases between the two ends. This CDR3 has 13 amino acids. CDR1 KGHSH and CDR2 LQKENI come from the germline V gene. The full variable domain, in which reference TRBV18 and TRBJ1-1 provide the parts outside the CDR3, is NAGVMQNPRHLVRRRGQEARLRCSPMKGHSHVYWYRQLPEEGLKFMVYLQKENIIDESGMPKERFSAEFPKEGPSILRIQQVVRGDSAAYFCASSPAGDTEAFFGQGTRLTVV.

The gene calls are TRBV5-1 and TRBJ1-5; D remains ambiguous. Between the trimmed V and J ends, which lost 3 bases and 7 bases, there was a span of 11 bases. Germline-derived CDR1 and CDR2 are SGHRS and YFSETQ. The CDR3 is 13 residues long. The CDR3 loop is CASSWVAGQPQHF. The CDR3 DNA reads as TGCGCCAGCAGCTGGGTCGCTGGCCAGCCCCAGCATTTT.

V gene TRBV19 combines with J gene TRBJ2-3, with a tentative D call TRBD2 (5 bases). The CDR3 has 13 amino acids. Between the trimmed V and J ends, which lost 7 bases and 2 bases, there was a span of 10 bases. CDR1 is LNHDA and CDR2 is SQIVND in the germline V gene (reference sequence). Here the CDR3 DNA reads TGTGCCAGTATCGGGCTAGCCACAGATACGCAGTATTTT. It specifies CASIGLATDTQYF.

The CDR3 protein is CASSLGGGETQYF. DNA for the CDR3: TGTGCCAGCAGTTTAGGGGGGGGCGAGACCCAGTACTTC. The chain combines TRBV27 with TRBJ2-5; TRBD2 might be the D (7 bases). V was clipped by 2 bases and J by 5 bases, with 9 bases between them. Germline lookup yields CDR1 MNHEY and CDR2 SMNVEV (reference sequence). This CDR3 comprises 13 residues.

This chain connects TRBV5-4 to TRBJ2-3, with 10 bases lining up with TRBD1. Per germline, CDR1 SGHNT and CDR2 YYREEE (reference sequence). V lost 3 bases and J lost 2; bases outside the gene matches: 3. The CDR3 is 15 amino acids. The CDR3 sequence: CASSWGTGVTDTQYF. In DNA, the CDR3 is TGTGCCAGCAGCTGGGGGACAGGGGTCACAGATACGCAGTATTTT.

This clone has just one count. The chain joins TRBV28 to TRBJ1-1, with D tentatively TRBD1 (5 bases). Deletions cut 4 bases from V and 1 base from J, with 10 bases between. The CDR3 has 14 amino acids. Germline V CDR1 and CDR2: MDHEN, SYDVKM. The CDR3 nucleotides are TGTGCCAGCAGTTCCTGGGGGAAGAACACTGAAGCTTTCTTT. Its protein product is CASSSWGKNTEAFF.

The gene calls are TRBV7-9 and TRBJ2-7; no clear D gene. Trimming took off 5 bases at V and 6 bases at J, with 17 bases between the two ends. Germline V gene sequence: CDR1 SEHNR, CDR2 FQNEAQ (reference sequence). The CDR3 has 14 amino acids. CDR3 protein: CASSPTIAVGEQYF. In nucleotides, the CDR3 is TGTGCCAGCAGCCCGACCATAGCTGTCGGCGAGCAGTACTTC.